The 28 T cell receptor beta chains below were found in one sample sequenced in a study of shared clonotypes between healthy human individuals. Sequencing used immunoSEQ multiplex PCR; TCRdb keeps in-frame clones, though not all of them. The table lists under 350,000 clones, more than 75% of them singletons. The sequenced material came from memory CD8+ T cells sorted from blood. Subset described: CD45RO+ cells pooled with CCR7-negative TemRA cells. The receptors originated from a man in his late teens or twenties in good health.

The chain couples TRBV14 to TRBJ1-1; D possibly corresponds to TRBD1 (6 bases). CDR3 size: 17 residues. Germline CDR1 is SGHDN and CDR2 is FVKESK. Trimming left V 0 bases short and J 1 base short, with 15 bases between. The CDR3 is CASSQDWGAPGNTEAFF. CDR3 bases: TGTGCCAGCAGCCAAGATTGGGGGGCGCCGGGGAACACTGAAGCTTTCTTT.

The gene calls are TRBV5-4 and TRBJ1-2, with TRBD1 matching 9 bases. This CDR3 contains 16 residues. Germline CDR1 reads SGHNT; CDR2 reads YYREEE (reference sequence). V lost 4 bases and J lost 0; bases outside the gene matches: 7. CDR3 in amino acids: CASSPGTGTPNYGYTF. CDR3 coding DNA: TGTGCCAGCAGCCCGGGGACAGGGACTCCTAACTATGGCTACACCTTC.

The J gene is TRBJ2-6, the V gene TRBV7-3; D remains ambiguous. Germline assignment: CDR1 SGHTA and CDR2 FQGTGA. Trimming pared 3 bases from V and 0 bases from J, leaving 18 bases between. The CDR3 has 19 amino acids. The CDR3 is CASSFDSAFRSSGANVLTF. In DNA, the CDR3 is TGTGCCAGCAGCTTCGATTCCGCCTTCCGGTCCTCTGGGGCCAACGTCCTGACTTTC.

The CDR3 DNA is TGTGCCAGCAGTTACTCGCTAGCGGGGACAACTTACGAGCAGTACTTC. The encoded protein is CASSYSLAGTTYEQYF. The genes are TRBV6-6 and TRBJ2-7, with 9 bases identical to TRBD2. The germline CDR1 and CDR2 sequences are MNHNY and SVGAGI (reference sequence). The junction had 7 bases not matched to a gene; V was cut back by 0 bases and J by 4 bases. The CDR3 is 16 amino acids.

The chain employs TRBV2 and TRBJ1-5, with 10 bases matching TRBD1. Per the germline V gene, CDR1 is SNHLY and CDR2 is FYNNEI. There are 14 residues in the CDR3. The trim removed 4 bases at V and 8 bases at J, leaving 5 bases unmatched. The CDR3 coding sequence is TGTGCCAGCAGTGTGGGACAGGGGATGGAGCCCCAGCATTTT. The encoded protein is CASSVGQGMEPQHF. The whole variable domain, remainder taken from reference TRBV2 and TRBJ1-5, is EPEVTQTPSHQVTQMGQEVILRCVPISNHLYFYWYRQILGQKVEFLVSFYNNEISEKSEIFDDQFSVERPDGSNFTLKIRSTKLEDSAMYFCASSVGQGMEPQHFGDGTRLSIL.

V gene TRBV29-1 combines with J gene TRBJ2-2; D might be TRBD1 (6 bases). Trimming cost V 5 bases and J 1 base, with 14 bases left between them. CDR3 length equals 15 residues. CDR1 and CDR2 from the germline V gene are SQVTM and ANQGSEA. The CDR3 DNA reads TGCAGCGTTAGTCAGGCAGGGGTGAACACCGGGGAGCTGTTTTTT. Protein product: CSVSQAGVNTGELFF.

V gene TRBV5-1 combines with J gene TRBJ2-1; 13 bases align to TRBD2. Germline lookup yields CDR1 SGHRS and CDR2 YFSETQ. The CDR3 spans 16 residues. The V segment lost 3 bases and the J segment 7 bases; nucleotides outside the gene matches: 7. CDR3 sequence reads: CASSYAATSGRNEQFF. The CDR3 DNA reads TGCGCCAGCAGCTATGCCGCGACTAGCGGGAGGAATGAGCAGTTCTTC.

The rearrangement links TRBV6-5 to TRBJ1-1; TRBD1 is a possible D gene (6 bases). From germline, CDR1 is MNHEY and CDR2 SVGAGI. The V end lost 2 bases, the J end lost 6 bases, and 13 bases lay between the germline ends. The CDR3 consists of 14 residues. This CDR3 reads CASSYAHEGAEAFF. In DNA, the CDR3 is TGTGCCAGCAGTTACGCCCATGAGGGGGCTGAAGCTTTCTTT.

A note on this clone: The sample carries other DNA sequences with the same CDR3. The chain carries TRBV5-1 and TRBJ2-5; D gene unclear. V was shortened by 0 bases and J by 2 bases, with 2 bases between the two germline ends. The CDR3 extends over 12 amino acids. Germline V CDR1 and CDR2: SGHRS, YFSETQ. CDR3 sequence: CASSLEQETQYF. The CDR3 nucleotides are TGCGCCAGCAGCTTGGAGCAAGAGACCCAGTACTTC.

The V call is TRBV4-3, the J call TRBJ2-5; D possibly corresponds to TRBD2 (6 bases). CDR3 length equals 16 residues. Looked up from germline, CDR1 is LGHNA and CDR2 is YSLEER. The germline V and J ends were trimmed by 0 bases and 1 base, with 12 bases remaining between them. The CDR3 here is CASSQEVGTLQETQYF. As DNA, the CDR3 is TGCGCCAGCAGCCAAGAGGTCGGGACTCTCCAAGAGACCCAGTACTTC.

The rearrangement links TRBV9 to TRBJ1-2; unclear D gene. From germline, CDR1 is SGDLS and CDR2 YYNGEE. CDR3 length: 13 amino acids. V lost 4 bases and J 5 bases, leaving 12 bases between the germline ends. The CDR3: CASSPPVGYGYTF. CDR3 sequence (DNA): TGTGCCAGCAGCCCTCCGGTGGGGTATGGCTACACCTTC. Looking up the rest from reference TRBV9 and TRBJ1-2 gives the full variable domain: DSGVTQTPKHLITATGQRVTLRCSPRSGDLSVYWYQQSLDQGLQFLIQYYNGEERAKGNILERFSAQQFPDLHSELNLSSLELGDSALYFCASSPPVGYGYTFGSGTRLTVV.

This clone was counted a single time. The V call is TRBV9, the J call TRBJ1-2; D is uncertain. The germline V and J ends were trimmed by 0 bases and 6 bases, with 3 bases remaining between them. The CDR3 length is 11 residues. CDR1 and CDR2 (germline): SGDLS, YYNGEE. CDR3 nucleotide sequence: TGTGCCAGCAGCGTAGGGAATGGCTACACCTTC. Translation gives CASSVGNGYTF.

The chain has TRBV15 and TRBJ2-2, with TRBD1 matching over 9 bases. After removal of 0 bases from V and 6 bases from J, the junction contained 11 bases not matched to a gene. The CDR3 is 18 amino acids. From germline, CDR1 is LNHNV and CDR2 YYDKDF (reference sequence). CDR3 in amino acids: CATSRDRMTGGRSGELFF. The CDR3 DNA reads TGTGCCACCAGCAGAGATCGGATGACAGGGGGGCGTTCCGGGGAGCTGTTTTTT.

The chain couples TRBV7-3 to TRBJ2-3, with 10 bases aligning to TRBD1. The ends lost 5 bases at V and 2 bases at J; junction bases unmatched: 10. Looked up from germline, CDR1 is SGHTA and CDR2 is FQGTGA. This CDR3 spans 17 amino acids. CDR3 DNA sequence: TGTGCCAGCAGCCCTCGGGACAGGGGTGGAAACACAGATACGCAGTATTTT. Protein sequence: CASSPRDRGGNTDTQYF. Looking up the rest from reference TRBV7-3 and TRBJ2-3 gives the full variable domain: GAGVSQTPSNKVTEKGKYVELRCDPISGHTALYWYRQSLGQGPEFLIYFQGTGAADDSGLPNDRFFAVRPEGSVSTLKIQRTERGDSAVYLCASSPRDRGGNTDTQYFGPGTRLTVL.

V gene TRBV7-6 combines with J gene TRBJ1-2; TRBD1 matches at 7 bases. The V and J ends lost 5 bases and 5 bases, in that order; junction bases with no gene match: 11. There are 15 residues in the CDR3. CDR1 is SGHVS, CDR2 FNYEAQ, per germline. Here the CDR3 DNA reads TGTGCCAGCAGCCCTCTGGGCAGGGGGGTTTATGGCTACACCTTC. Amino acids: CASSPLGRGVYGYTF.

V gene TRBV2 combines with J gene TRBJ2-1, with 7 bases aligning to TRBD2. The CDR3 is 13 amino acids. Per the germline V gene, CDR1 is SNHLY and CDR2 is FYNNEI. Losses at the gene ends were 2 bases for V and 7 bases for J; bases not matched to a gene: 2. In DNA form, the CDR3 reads TGTGCCAGCAGTGAATTGGGGGGGAATGAGCAGTTCTTC. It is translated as CASSELGGNEQFF.

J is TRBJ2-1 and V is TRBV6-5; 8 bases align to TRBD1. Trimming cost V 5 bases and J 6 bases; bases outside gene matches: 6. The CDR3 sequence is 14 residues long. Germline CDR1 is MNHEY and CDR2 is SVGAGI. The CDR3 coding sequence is TGTGCCAGCAGTGACCGGACAGGGCCCAATGAGCAGTTCTTC. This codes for CASSDRTGPNEQFF.

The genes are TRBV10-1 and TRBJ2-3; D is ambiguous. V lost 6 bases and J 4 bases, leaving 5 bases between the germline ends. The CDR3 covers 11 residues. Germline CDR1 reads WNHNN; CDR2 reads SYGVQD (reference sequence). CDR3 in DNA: TGCGCCAGCAGAGAGGCAGATACGCAGTATTTT. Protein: CASREADTQYF.

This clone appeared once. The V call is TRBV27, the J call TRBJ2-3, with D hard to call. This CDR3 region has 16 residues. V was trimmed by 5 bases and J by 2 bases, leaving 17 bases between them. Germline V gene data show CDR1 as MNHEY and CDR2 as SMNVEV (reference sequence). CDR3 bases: TGTGCCAGCAGTCCCGCGGCAGGTGAAGTCACAGATACGCAGTATTTT. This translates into CASSPAAGEVTDTQYF.

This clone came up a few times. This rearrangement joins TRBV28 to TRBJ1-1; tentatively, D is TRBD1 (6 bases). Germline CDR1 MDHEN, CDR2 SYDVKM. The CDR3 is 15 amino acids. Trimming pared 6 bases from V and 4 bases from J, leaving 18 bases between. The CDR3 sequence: CASSSPGRGSTEAFF. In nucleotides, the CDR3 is TGTGCCAGCAGCTCACCGGGCAGGGGATCCACTGAAGCTTTCTTT.

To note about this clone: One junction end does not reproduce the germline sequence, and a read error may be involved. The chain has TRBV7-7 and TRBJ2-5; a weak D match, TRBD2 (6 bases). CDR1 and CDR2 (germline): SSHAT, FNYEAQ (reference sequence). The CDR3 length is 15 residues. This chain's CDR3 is CASSLAAGLTETQYF. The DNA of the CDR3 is TGTGCTAGCAGCTTAGCGGCAGGGTTGACGGAGACCCAGTACTTC.

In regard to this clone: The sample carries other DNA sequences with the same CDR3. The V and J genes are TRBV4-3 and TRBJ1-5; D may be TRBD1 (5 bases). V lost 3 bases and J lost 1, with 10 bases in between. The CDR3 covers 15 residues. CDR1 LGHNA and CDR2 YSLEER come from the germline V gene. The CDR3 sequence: CASSQNRDSNQPQHF. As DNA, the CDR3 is TGCGCCAGCAGCCAGAACCGGGACAGCAATCAGCCCCAGCATTTT.

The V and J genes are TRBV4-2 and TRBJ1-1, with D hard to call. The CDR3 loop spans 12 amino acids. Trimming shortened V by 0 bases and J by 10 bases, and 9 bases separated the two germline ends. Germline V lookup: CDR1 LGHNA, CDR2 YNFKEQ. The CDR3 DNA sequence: TGTGCCAGCAGCCAAGATGGGGTCCGAGCTTTCTTT. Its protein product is CASSQDGVRAFF.

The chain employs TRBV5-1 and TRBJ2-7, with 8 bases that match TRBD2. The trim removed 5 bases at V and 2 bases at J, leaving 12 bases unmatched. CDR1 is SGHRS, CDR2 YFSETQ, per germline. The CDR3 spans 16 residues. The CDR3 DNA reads TGCGCCAGCAGTGGTTTAGAAGGTAGCGGGGCCTACGAGCAGTACTTC. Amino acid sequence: CASSGLEGSGAYEQYF.

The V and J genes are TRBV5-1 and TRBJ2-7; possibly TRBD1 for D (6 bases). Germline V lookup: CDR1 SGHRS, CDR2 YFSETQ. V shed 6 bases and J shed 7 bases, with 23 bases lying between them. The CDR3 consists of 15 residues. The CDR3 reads CASTTSGGSLGEQYF. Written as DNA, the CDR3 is TGCGCCAGCACCACTAGTGGGGGCAGCCTAGGAGAGCAGTACTTC.

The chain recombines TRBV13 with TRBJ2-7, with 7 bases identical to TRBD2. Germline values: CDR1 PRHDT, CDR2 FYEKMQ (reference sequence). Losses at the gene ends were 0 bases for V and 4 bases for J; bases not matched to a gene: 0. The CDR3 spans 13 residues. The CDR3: CASSLGGGYEQYF. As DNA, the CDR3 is TGTGCCAGCAGCTTAGGGGGAGGGTACGAGCAGTACTTC.

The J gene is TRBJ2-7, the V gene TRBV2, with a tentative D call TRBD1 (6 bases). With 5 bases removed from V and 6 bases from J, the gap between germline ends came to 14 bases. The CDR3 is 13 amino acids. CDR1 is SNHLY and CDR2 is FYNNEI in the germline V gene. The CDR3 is CASSLDSGGEQYF. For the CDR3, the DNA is TGTGCCAGCAGTTTGGACAGTGGGGGCGAGCAGTACTTC.

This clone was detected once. CDR3 protein: CASSLAIGEEETQYF. CDR3 nucleotides: TGTGCCAGCAGCTTAGCTATTGGAGAGGAAGAGACCCAGTACTTC. The rearrangement links TRBV7-9 to TRBJ2-5; no firm D call. Looked up from germline, CDR1 is SEHNR and CDR2 is FQNEAQ (reference sequence). V lost 0 bases to trimming and J lost 3 bases, with 11 bases between them. The CDR3 has 15 residues.